This T cell receptor beta chain was sequenced in a study of T-cell reconstitution after alpha-beta-depleted transplantation in children. The germline V gene encodes CDR1 SGHTA and CDR2 FQGNSA. The CDR3 sequence is 14 residues long. V was cut by 4 bases and J by 5 bases, with 14 bases left in between. Preparing the TCRbeta library involved the use of unique molecular identifiers. TCRdb used MiXCR to reprocess the PCR reads, holding one entry per CDR3 protein. The repertoire has about 500,000 distinct CDR3 sequences, less than 35% of them found once; the top ten carry 2.4%. This chain uses TRBV7-2 with TRBJ2-5; D is perhaps TRBD1 (6 bases). This TCR derives from a human donor who donated a stem cell graft to a child with aplastic anemia. The sequences come from PBMCs from the stem cell graft donor, collected from the stem cell graft. CDR3 bases: TGTGCCAGCAGCTCAAGACAGGCTCGGGAGACCCAGTACTTC. This sequence encodes CASSSRQARETQYF.